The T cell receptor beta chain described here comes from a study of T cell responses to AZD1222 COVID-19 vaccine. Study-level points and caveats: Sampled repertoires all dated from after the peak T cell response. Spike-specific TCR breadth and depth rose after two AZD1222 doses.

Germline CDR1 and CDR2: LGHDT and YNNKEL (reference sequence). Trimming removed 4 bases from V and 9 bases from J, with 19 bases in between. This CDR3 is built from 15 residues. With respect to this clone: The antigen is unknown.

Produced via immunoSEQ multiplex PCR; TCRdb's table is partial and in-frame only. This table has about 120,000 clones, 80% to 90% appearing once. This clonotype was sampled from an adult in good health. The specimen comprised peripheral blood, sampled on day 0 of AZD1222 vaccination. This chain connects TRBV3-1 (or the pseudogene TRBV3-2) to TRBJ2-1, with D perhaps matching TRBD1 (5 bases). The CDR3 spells CASSLTVAGLGEQFF. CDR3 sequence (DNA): TGTGCCAGCAGCCTCACGGTGGCAGGGTTGGGTGAGCAGTTCTTC.